This T cell receptor (beta chain) stems from a study of control samples from healthy donors and cancer patients. Trimming left V 1 base short and J 7 bases short, with 10 bases between. The CDR3 contains 13 residues. Germline V lookup: CDR1 SQVTM, CDR2 ANQGSEA. In this sample, this clone turned up once. Data came from immunoSEQ multiplex PCR; TCRdb stores just in-frame clones and leaves some out. The table records approximately 80,000 clones, roughly 91% of them present only once. Sequencing was performed on blood. This chain links TRBV29-1 with TRBJ1-4; no clear D. This sequence was found in a man aged 30 to 45 in good health. CDR3 sequence (DNA): TGCAGCGTTGAAGCTCTCGGAGGTGAAAAACTGTTTTTT. As protein: CSVEALGGEKLFF.